One and the same sample provided the 26 T cell receptor beta chains below, sequenced in a study of blood T cells in healthy people across ages. The use of a sample-barcoded 5' primer and a J-beta primer mix characterized a second PCR of roughly 6 to 11 cycles. Each CDR3 protein gets one entry after TCRdb re-called the 5' RACE reads with MiXCR. The sample lists over a million distinct CDR3 sequences; 40% to 55% were seen once. The specimen was blood. These receptor sequences come from a woman aged 55-69 years in good health.

This clonotype has more than one count but fewer than ten. The gene calls are TRBV15 and TRBJ1-5, with 7 bases fitting TRBD1. CDR1 is LNHNV and CDR2 is YYDKDF in the germline V gene (reference sequence). V shed 1 base and J 4 bases; nucleotides not matched to a gene: 10. The CDR3 length is 17 residues. The DNA for the CDR3 is TGTGCCACCAGCAGAGGGACAGGACAGTACGGGAATCAGCCCCAGCATTTT. It yields the protein CATSRGTGQYGNQPQHF. The complete variable domain, with remaining parts taken from reference TRBV15 and TRBJ1-5, reads DAMVIQNPRYQVTQFGKPVTLSCSQTLNHNVMYWYQQKSSQAPKLLFHYYDKDFNNEADTPDNFQSRRPNTSFCFLDIRSPGLGDTAMYLCATSRGTGQYGNQPQHFGDGTRLSIL.

V and J are TRBV5-6 and TRBJ2-7, with a possible D match to TRBD2 (6 bases). Judging by the DNA end, TRBJ2-5 fits better; the J call may be wrong. CDR1 is SGHDT and CDR2 is YYEEEE in the germline V gene. The CDR3 runs 14 residues. DNA for the CDR3: TGTGCCAGCAGCTCTGACCCGGGACTCGAGACCCAGTACTTC. Amino acid sequence: CASSSDPGLETQYF.

This clonotype was recorded at least ten times. The rearrangement uses TRBV24-1 and TRBJ2-1, with 12 bases that match TRBD2. This CDR3 comprises 18 residues. Germline CDR1 is KGHDR and CDR2 is SFDVKD. The trim removed 0 bases at V and 4 bases at J, leaving 6 bases unmatched. CDR3 in amino acids: CATSDLATGTSGYNEQFF. In DNA, the CDR3 is TGTGCCACCAGTGATTTGGCCACGGGGACTAGCGGGTACAATGAGCAGTTCTTC.

V and J are TRBV12-3 or TRBV12-4 and TRBJ2-7; tentatively, D is TRBD1 or TRBD2 (5 bases each). V was pared by 7 bases and J by 9 bases, with 25 bases between. CDR3 length: 15 residues. The CDR3 loop is CASTLGTGWRFGQYF. In DNA form, the CDR3 reads TGTGCCAGCACCCTTGGGACGGGATGGCGATTTGGGCAGTACTTC.

This chain links TRBV11-2 with TRBJ2-3, with D perhaps TRBD1 or TRBD2 (5 bases each). Germline lookup yields CDR1 SGHAT and CDR2 FQNNGV. V was trimmed by 5 bases and J by 2 bases, leaving 14 bases between them. The CDR3 length is 15 residues. CDR3 bases: TGTGCCAGCAGCCCCTCCCGGGACCACACAGATACGCAGTATTTT. Its translation is CASSPSRDHTDTQYF.

This clonotype was found many times. The CDR3 coding sequence is TGCAGCGCACTAGCGGGAGGACGGAATGAGCAGTTCTTC. Encoded protein: CSALAGGRNEQFF. This chain uses TRBV29-1 with TRBJ2-1; TRBD2 matches 12 bases. This CDR3 has 13 residues. Trimming at V came to 7 bases and at J to 7 bases, leaving 5 bases not matched to a gene. Germline V CDR1 and CDR2: SQVTM, ANQGSEA.

In this sample, this clonotype turned up a few times. This chain links TRBV12-3 or TRBV12-4 with TRBJ1-6, with unresolved D. The CDR3 extends over 14 amino acids. The ends were cut back, 1 base at V and 10 bases at J, with 11 bases in the middle. Written as DNA, the CDR3 is TGTGCCAGCAGTTTAGTCGGGGAGAAATCACCCCTCCACTTT. This gives the protein CASSLVGEKSPLHF.

The V and J genes are TRBV20-1 and TRBJ1-5, with D uncertain. This CDR3 contains 15 residues. Trimming took 3 bases from V and 1 from J, leaving 13 bases between them. The V gene's germline CDR1 is DFQATT and CDR2 SNEGSKA (reference sequence). Here the CDR3 DNA reads TGCAGTGCTAGGAACCGGGCAACGAGCAATCAGCCCCAGCATTTT. It specifies CSARNRATSNQPQHF.

The V call is TRBV30, the J call TRBJ2-5; possible D gene TRBD2, 6 bases. V shed 0 bases and J shed 11 bases, with 19 bases lying between them. The CDR3 loop spans 14 amino acids. Per germline, CDR1 GTSNPN and CDR2 SVGIG (reference sequence). CDR3 loop: CAWSVRSGSGDQYF. CDR3 nucleotides: TGTGCCTGGAGTGTGCGTAGCGGTAGCGGCGATCAGTACTTC.

The rearrangement uses TRBV5-1 and TRBJ2-1; 11 positions match TRBD1. CDR3 size: 14 residues. V was pared by 5 bases and J by 8 bases, with 6 bases of the junction left unmatched. CDR1 and CDR2 (germline): SGHRS, YFSETQ. CDR3 sequence (DNA): TGCGCCAGCAGGGACAGGGGGCGCGGGTATGAGCAGTTCTTC. It translates to CASRDRGRGYEQFF.

This clonotype was detected only a few times. This rearrangement joins TRBV3-1 to TRBJ2-5; 13 bases line up with TRBD2. V was clipped by 5 bases and J by 1 base; unmatched bases: 7. This CDR3 contains 17 residues. Germline values: CDR1 LGHDT, CDR2 YNNKEL (reference sequence). CDR3 residues: CASSSRTSGGSQETQYF. The CDR3 nucleotides are TGTGCCAGCAGCTCCCGGACTAGCGGGGGATCCCAAGAGACCCAGTACTTC.

The chain recombines TRBV10-3 with TRBJ2-5, with TRBD2 matching 7 bases. J was trimmed by 2 bases and V by 10 bases; bases with no gene match: 10. Germline V gene sequence: CDR1 ENHRY, CDR2 SYGVKD. This CDR3 spans 14 amino acids. Written as DNA, the CDR3 is TGTGCCACCAATGAGGTCGGGGGGCAAGAGACCCAGTACTTC. Its translation: CATNEVGGQETQYF.

Comment on this clonotype: One end of the junction fails to match germline, which may point to a read error. The chain uses TRBV18 and TRBJ1-5; perhaps TRBD1 as D (6 bases). Germline-derived CDR1 and CDR2 are KGHSH and LQKENI. The CDR3 loop spans 12 amino acids. The chain's CDR3 is CASSQGNPPQHF. The CDR3 DNA sequence: TGTGCCAGCTCCCAGGGGAATCCGCCCCAGCATTTT.

The chain carries TRBV5-1 and TRBJ2-3; 8 nucleotides match TRBD2. The germline gives CDR1 SGHRS, CDR2 YFSETQ. This CDR3 comprises 15 residues. Trimming took 6 bases from V and 1 from J; bases not matched to a gene: 7. The chain's CDR3 is CASNEAGVGTDTQYF. In DNA, the CDR3 is TGCGCCAGCAATGAAGCGGGAGTGGGCACAGATACGCAGTATTTT. The variable domain in full, completed from reference TRBV5-1 and TRBJ2-3, reads KAGVTQTPRYLIKTRGQQVTLSCSPISGHRSVSWYQQTPGQGLQFLFEYFSETQRNKGNFPGRFSGRQFSNSRSEMNVSTLELGDSALYLCASNEAGVGTDTQYFGPGTRLTVL.

This sequence joins TRBV15 and TRBJ1-5, with 8 bases lining up with TRBD1. Germline trimming cut 2 bases from V and 9 bases from J; bases unmatched to any gene: 6. Germline CDR1 reads LNHNV; CDR2 reads YYDKDF (reference sequence). The CDR3 totals 14 residues. This chain's CDR3 is CATSRPRTGRPQHF. In nucleotides, the CDR3 is TGTGCCACCAGCAGACCCCGGACAGGGCGGCCCCAGCATTTT. Full variable domain (remainder filled in from reference TRBV15 and TRBJ1-5): DAMVIQNPRYQVTQFGKPVTLSCSQTLNHNVMYWYQQKSSQAPKLLFHYYDKDFNNEADTPDNFQSRRPNTSFCFLDIRSPGLGDTAMYLCATSRPRTGRPQHFGDGTRLSIL.

This clonotype showed up just a few times. The chain recombines TRBV10-3 with TRBJ1-2; D might be TRBD1 (6 bases). The CDR3 extends over 14 amino acids. CDR1 and CDR2 (germline): ENHRY, SYGVKD. Trimming shortened V by 4 bases and J by 7 bases, and 16 bases separated the two germline ends. CDR3 amino acids: CAISVAGEVAGYTF. The CDR3 coding sequence is TGTGCCATCAGTGTGGCAGGGGAGGTAGCTGGCTACACCTTC.

Notes on this clonotype: One end of the junction is discordant with germline, which a read error may explain. The rearrangement uses TRBV6-9 and TRBJ2-6; D call uncertain. Germline V CDR1 and CDR2: MNHGY, SVAAGI. The CDR3 has 17 amino acids. The CDR3 reads CTSSYLTVSSGANVLTF. The CDR3 DNA sequence: TGTACCAGCAGTTATCTTACCGTTAGCTCTGGGGCCAACGTCCTGACTTTC.

The chain uses TRBV6-1 and TRBJ1-1; tentative D call: TRBD1 (6 bases). Germline V lookup: CDR1 MNHNS, CDR2 SASEGT. V lost 7 bases and J 6 bases, leaving 18 bases between the germline ends. This CDR3 contains 14 residues. DNA of the CDR3: TGTGCCAGCACAAATCGGGGGCGTACCGCTGAAGCTTTCTTT. Translation: CASTNRGRTAEAFF.

The chain has TRBV12-3 or TRBV12-4 and TRBJ2-1, with TRBD1 matching over 10 bases. The CDR3 is made up of 16 amino acids. V lost 3 bases to trimming and J lost 6 bases; unmatched junction nucleotides: 8. The CDR3 DNA follows: TGTGCCAGCAGTTTTCTCCGGACAGGGGGGGTCAATGAGCAGTTCTTC. Its translation is CASSFLRTGGVNEQFF.

The genes are TRBV9 and TRBJ2-4; the match to TRBD1 covers 9 bases. V dropped 4 bases and J dropped 6; count of bases not matched to a gene: 11. This CDR3 is 16 amino acids long. Germline V gene lookup returns CDR1 SGDLS and CDR2 YYNGEE. CDR3 residues: CASSPPGQGAGNIQYF. In DNA form, the CDR3 reads TGTGCCAGCAGCCCACCGGGACAGGGTGCGGGAAACATTCAGTACTTC.

Here the CDR3 DNA reads TGTGCCAGCAAGTGGGAGGTGGGAAACATTCAGTACTTC. Translated: CASKWEVGNIQYF. The genes are TRBV2 and TRBJ2-4; possible D gene TRBD2, 6 bases. Germline V lookup: CDR1 SNHLY, CDR2 FYNNEI. V lost 7 bases, J lost 6 bases, and 13 bases lay in between. CDR3 size: 13 residues.

In regard to this clonotype: Sequence at one end of the junction differs from germline and may be a read error. The chain carries TRBV20-1 and TRBJ2-5, with 10 nucleotides matching TRBD1. The end of the DNA is better explained by TRBJ2-7, so the J call may be wrong. The CDR3 is 17 amino acids. Germline CDR1 and CDR2: DFQATT and SNEGSKA (reference sequence). CDR3 sequence (DNA): TGCGGTGCTAGAACGGAGGACAGGGGGTTTTCGATCCACGAGCAGTACTTC. It codes for CGARTEDRGFSIHEQYF.

The V call is TRBV6-5, the J call TRBJ2-3; TRBD1 agrees at 7 bases. There are 14 residues in the CDR3. Losses at the gene ends were 8 bases for V and 3 bases for J; bases not matched to a gene: 8. Germline V CDR1 and CDR2: MNHEY, SVGAGI. The CDR3 protein is CASGNRQGTDTQYF. CDR3 sequence (DNA): TGTGCCAGCGGAAATAGACAGGGAACAGATACGCAGTATTTT.

This clonotype has only a few counts. The V gene is TRBV29-1, the J gene TRBJ2-1; a possible D gene is TRBD2 (5 bases). The V and J ends lost 6 bases and 10 bases respectively, with 16 bases between them. Germline lookup yields CDR1 SQVTM and CDR2 ANQGSEA. The CDR3 totals 12 residues. The CDR3 loop reads CSVPYRGAEQFF. CDR3 nucleotide sequence: TGCAGCGTACCATACCGGGGAGCCGAGCAGTTCTTC.

This clonotype was seen a few times. This sequence joins TRBV5-5 and TRBJ2-7; 7 bases fit TRBD1. Germline lookup yields CDR1 SGHKS and CDR2 YYEKEE (reference sequence). V shed 0 bases and J 1 base; nucleotides not matched to a gene: 7. The CDR3 is 16 residues long. The CDR3 DNA is TGTGCCAGCAGCTTGGCGGGTGGGACAGCATCCTACGAGCAGTACTTC. Protein product: CASSLAGGTASYEQYF. The whole variable domain, remainder taken from reference TRBV5-5 and TRBJ2-7, is DAGVTQSPTHLIKTRGQQVTLRCSPISGHKSVSWYQQVLGQGPQFIFQYYEKEERGRGNFPDRFSARQFPNYSSELNVNALLLGDSALYLCASSLAGGTASYEQYFGPGTRLTVT.

This chain links TRBV7-2 with TRBJ2-1; no clear D. Trimming cost V 5 bases and J 13 bases, with 15 bases left between them. CDR1 and CDR2 (germline): SGHTA, FQGNSA. This CDR3 comprises 12 residues. The chain's CDR3 is CASSETPGPQFF. The CDR3 nucleotides read TGTGCCAGCAGCGAAACCCCGGGTCCTCAGTTCTTC.